The rows below give T cell receptor beta chains drawn from one sample of a study of blood T cell repertoires in COVID-19. TCRdb's table, derived via immunoSEQ multiplex PCR, lists solely in-frame clones and lacks some. The table records approximately 160,000 clones, roughly 84% of them present only once. The sequenced sample was peripheral blood. Receptors were obtained from a woman aged 80 or older with active or convalescent COVID-19. Each CDR3 is given with its conserved first and last residue. A D gene is named only where the DNA matches it firmly. Expanded clones get a size class; other rows say once, few or many, or leave the size out.

.,.,TRBV5-4,TRBJ1-3,CASSSVDSSGNTIYF,TGTGCCAGCAGCTCCGTGGACAGCTCTGGAAACACCATATATTTT
.,.,TRBV7-2,TRBJ1-4,CASSLDVTGSNEKLFF,TGTGCCAGCAGCTTAGACGTGACGGGGAGTAATGAAAAACTGTTTTTT
.,.,TRBV5-1,TRBJ2-7,CASSLGWRTEASYEQYF,TGCGCCAGCAGCTTGGGATGGCGGACAGAGGCCTCCTACGAGCAGTACTTC
.,.,TRBV12-3/TRBV12-4,TRBJ1-2,CASRLAQGAYTF,TGTGCCAGCAGATTAGCACAGGGAGCTTACACCTTC
.,.,TRBV5-6,TRBJ2-3,CASSLDGYTDTQYF,TGTGCCAGCAGCTTGGACGGTTACACAGATACGCAGTATTTT
.,TRBD1,TRBV10-3,TRBJ2-1,CAISESIAGGKDEQFF,TGTGCCATCAGTGAGTCGATTGCAGGGGGCAAGGATGAGCAGTTCTTC
.,TRBD1,TRBV10-3,TRBJ1-5,CAISQGAPQPQHF,TGTGCCATCAGTCAGGGGGCCCCTCAGCCCCAGCATTTT
.,.,TRBV24-1,TRBJ1-2,CATSDSPRLDF,TGTGCCACCAGTGATTCGCCCCGACTGGACTTC
.,.,TRBV4-1,TRBJ1-2,CASSPQGAPGEGYTF,TGCGCCAGCAGCCCCCAGGGCGCTCCCGGAGAAGGCTACACCTTC
.,TRBD1,TRBV7-3,TRBJ2-7,CASSPAGQDYEQYF,TGTGCCAGCAGCCCGGCGGGACAGGACTACGAGCAGTACTTC
.,TRBD1,TRBV27,TRBJ1-2,CASKLRDRVVDGYTF,TGTGCCAGCAAACTCCGGGACAGGGTTGTGGATGGCTACACCTTC
.,.,TRBV30,TRBJ1-5,CAWAPGSNQPQHF,TGTGCCTGGGCTCCAGGGTCGAATCAGCCCCAGCATTTT
.,TRBD1,TRBV28,TRBJ1-2,CASSPTGWAYGYTF,TGTGCCAGCAGTCCGACAGGGTGGGCCTATGGCTACACCTTC
once,.,TRBV5-1,TRBJ2-1,CASSLKAGITNEQFF,TGCGCCAGCAGCTTGAAGGCAGGGATAACGAATGAGCAGTTCTTC
once,TRBD1,TRBV4-3,TRBJ1-1,CASSLDRGGTEAFF,TGCGCCAGCAGCCTGGACAGGGGGGGGACTGAAGCTTTCTTT
few,.,TRBV12-5,TRBJ2-1,CASGFGNEQFF,TGTGCTAGTGGTTTCGGCAATGAGCAGTTCTTC
.,.,TRBV19,TRBJ2-7,CASSIGHTSRAPTYEQYF,TGTGCCAGTAGTATCGGTCACACGAGCAGGGCGCCTACCTACGAGCAGTACTTC
.,.,TRBV19,TRBJ1-2,CASSRTVDSGGYGYTF,TGTGCCAGTAGTAGAACGGTGGATTCGGGGGGCTATGGCTACACCTTC
.,TRBD2,TRBV10-3,TRBJ2-7,CAISPGTSGGSSYEQYF,TGTGCCATCAGTCCCGGGACTAGCGGGGGGAGCTCCTACGAGCAGTACTTC
.,.,TRBV5-8,TRBJ1-1,CASSLRFGNTEAFF,TGTGCCAGCAGCTTGCGGTTCGGGAACACTGAAGCTTTCTTT
.,.,TRBV20-1,TRBJ1-2,CSAPRGNGYTF,TGCAGTGCTCCCCGGGGTAATGGCTACACCTTC
.,TRBD2,TRBV4-1,TRBJ2-1,CASSQSATSGGYNEQFF,TGCGCCAGCAGCCAATCCGCGACTAGCGGGGGTTACAATGAGCAGTTCTTC
few,TRBD1,TRBV7-9,TRBJ2-5,CASSLELHRGAETQYF,TGTGCCAGCAGCTTAGAACTTCACAGGGGTGCGGAGACCCAGTACTTC
.,TRBD1,TRBV19,TRBJ1-1,CASSIDQGGRGAAFF,TGTGCCAGTAGTATAGACCAAGGGGGCCGCGGGGCCGCTTTCTTT
.,TRBD1,TRBV12-3/TRBV12-4,TRBJ2-5,CASTDREETQYF,TGTGCCAGCACTGACAGGGAAGAGACCCAGTACTTC
.,.,TRBV14,TRBJ1-4,CASSQEWPSNEKLFF,TGTGCCAGCAGCCAAGAGTGGCCGTCTAATGAAAAACTGTTTTTT
.,.,TRBV12-3/TRBV12-4,TRBJ1-1,CASSLIGNWEAFF,TGTGCCAGCAGTTTAATCGGGAATTGGGAAGCTTTCTTT
.,.,TRBV18,TRBJ1-2,CASSPSWQNYGYTF,TGTGCCAGCTCACCTTCCTGGCAGAACTATGGCTACACCTTC
once,.,TRBV19,TRBJ2-5,CASSPLGRETQYF,TGTGCCAGTAGTCCACTCGGTAGAGAGACCCAGTACTTC
.,TRBD2,TRBV7-8,TRBJ2-5,CASSLDLGLARETQYF,TGTGCCAGCAGCTTAGACCTTGGACTAGCCCGTGAGACCCAGTACTTC
.,TRBD1,TRBV4-1,TRBJ2-2,CASSQIGQGRDTGELFF,TGCGCCAGCAGCCAAATAGGACAGGGGCGGGACACCGGGGAGCTGTTTTTT
.,.,TRBV7-9,TRBJ1-2,CASSSQILLNYGYTF,TGTGCCAGCAGCTCCCAAATCTTACTTAACTATGGCTACACCTTC
.,TRBD1,TRBV2,TRBJ2-5,CASSQGQRETQYF,TGTGCCAGCAGTCAGGGACAGAGGGAGACCCAGTACTTC
.,.,TRBV6-6,TRBJ2-7,CASKGGLFVYEQYF,TGTGCCAGCAAGGGGGGGCTCTTCGTCTACGAGCAGTACTTC
.,.,TRBV18,TRBJ1-1,CASSPGSQGRSEAFF,TGTGCCAGCTCACCAGGCAGTCAGGGGCGATCTGAAGCTTTCTTT
.,.,TRBV6-1,TRBJ1-2,CASSELGGSSGYTF,TGTGCCAGCAGTGAATTGGGGGGTTCGTCCGGCTACACCTTC
.,.,TRBV2,TRBJ1-1,CASSAQGWNTEAFF,TGTGCCAGCAGTGCGCAGGGATGGAACACTGAAGCTTTCTTT
.,.,TRBV15,TRBJ1-6,CATSRLSPGLNSPLHF,TGTGCCACCAGCAGATTGAGCCCGGGACTAAATTCACCCCTCCACTTT
.,.,TRBV30,TRBJ2-5,CAWGRGETQYF,TGTGCCTGGGGACGCGGAGAGACCCAGTACTTC
.,TRBD1,TRBV29-1,TRBJ2-1,CSVESDRVNEQFF,TGCAGCGTTGAATCGGACAGGGTGAATGAGCAGTTCTTC
.,.,TRBV7-2,TRBJ2-1,CASSAGPNYNEQFF,TGTGCCAGCAGCGCGGGACCGAACTACAATGAGCAGTTCTTC